These T cell receptor beta chains were read from a single sample in a study of blood T cell repertoires in COVID-19. Libraries were prepared by immunoSEQ multiplex PCR; TCRdb keeps only in-frame clonotypes and omits some of them. The sample lists under 200,000 clones; approximately 88% were seen once. The material sequenced was peripheral blood. Source of these receptors: a woman at least 80 years old with active or convalescent COVID-19. Each CDR3 is given with its conserved first and last residue. A D gene is named only where the DNA matches it firmly. Rows may omit the clone size; those that give it use once, few, many or a size class.

v_call: TRBV7-2
cdr3_length: 17
d_call: TRBD2
clone_size: .
j_call: TRBJ2-5
cdr3_nt: TGTGCCAGCAGCGCCCCCATAGCGGGGGGGCCGGGGGAGACCCAGTACTTC
cdr3_aa: CASSAPIAGGPGETQYF

v_call: TRBV19
cdr3_length: 16
d_call: TRBD1
clone_size: .
j_call: TRBJ2-1
cdr3_nt: TGTGCCAGTCGGTCTCTCCGGGACAGGGTGTCCAATGAGCAGTTCTTC
cdr3_aa: CASRSLRDRVSNEQFF

v_call: TRBV7-2
cdr3_length: 13
d_call: .
clone_size: once
j_call: TRBJ2-5
cdr3_nt: TGTGCCAGCAGCTCCAGGGTATTGGGAACCCAGTACTTC
cdr3_aa: CASSSRVLGTQYF

v_call: TRBV5-6
cdr3_length: 13
d_call: TRBD1
clone_size: few
j_call: TRBJ2-4
cdr3_nt: TGTGCCAGCAGCGGGGGACAGAAAAACATTCAGTACTTC
cdr3_aa: CASSGGQKNIQYF

v_call: TRBV18
cdr3_length: 17
d_call: TRBD1
clone_size: .
j_call: TRBJ1-2
cdr3_nt: TGTGCCAGCTCACCAAAAACTCCGGGACAGGCTAACTATGGCTACACCTTC
cdr3_aa: CASSPKTPGQANYGYTF

v_call: TRBV7-9
cdr3_length: 18
d_call: .
clone_size: .
j_call: TRBJ1-5
cdr3_nt: TGTGCCAGCAGCTACTCATCCACCAGGGCCAGCACCAATCAGCCCCAGCATTTT
cdr3_aa: CASSYSSTRASTNQPQHF

v_call: TRBV10-1
cdr3_length: 16
d_call: TRBD2
clone_size: .
j_call: TRBJ2-3
cdr3_nt: TGCGCCAGCAGTCGACTAGCGGGGGTAGGCACAGATACGCAGTATTTT
cdr3_aa: CASSRLAGVGTDTQYF

v_call: TRBV2
cdr3_length: 13
d_call: .
clone_size: .
j_call: TRBJ2-1
cdr3_nt: TGTGCCAGCTCAGGTACGGGGAACAATGAGCAGTTCTTC
cdr3_aa: CASSGTGNNEQFF

v_call: TRBV5-1
cdr3_length: 15
d_call: .
clone_size: .
j_call: TRBJ1-4
cdr3_nt: TGCGCCAGCAGCTTGGGACCGGAGGGTAATGAAAAACTGTTTTTT
cdr3_aa: CASSLGPEGNEKLFF

v_call: TRBV19
cdr3_length: 14
d_call: TRBD1
clone_size: .
j_call: TRBJ1-1
cdr3_nt: TGTGCCAGTAGCCAGACAGGGGGAAACACTGAAGCTTTCTTT
cdr3_aa: CASSQTGGNTEAFF

v_call: TRBV6-5
cdr3_length: 15
d_call: TRBD1
clone_size: .
j_call: TRBJ1-2
cdr3_nt: TGTGCCAGCAGTTACGGGACAGGGATAATCTATGGCTACACCTTC
cdr3_aa: CASSYGTGIIYGYTF

v_call: TRBV9
cdr3_length: 15
d_call: .
clone_size: .
j_call: TRBJ1-3
cdr3_nt: TGTGCCAGCAGCGCCGTTGGGAGCTCTGGAAACACCATATATTTT
cdr3_aa: CASSAVGSSGNTIYF

v_call: TRBV5-4
cdr3_length: 13
d_call: TRBD1
clone_size: once
j_call: TRBJ1-2
cdr3_nt: TGTGCCAGCAGTCAACAGGGGGCAGGTGGCTACACCTTC
cdr3_aa: CASSQQGAGGYTF

v_call: TRBV5-1
cdr3_length: 15
d_call: .
clone_size: .
j_call: TRBJ2-5
cdr3_nt: TGCGCCAGCGGATACGGGACATCCGACGGGGAGACCCAGTACTTC
cdr3_aa: CASGYGTSDGETQYF

v_call: TRBV27
cdr3_length: 15
d_call: .
clone_size: .
j_call: TRBJ1-6
cdr3_nt: TGTGCCAGCAGTTTATCGTTGGGAGCGGGTTCACCCCTCCACTTT
cdr3_aa: CASSLSLGAGSPLHF

v_call: TRBV7-3
cdr3_length: 14
d_call: .
clone_size: once
j_call: TRBJ2-5
cdr3_nt: TGTGCCAGCAGCCTCGGAGCAGGGCGAGAGACCCAGTACTTC
cdr3_aa: CASSLGAGRETQYF

v_call: TRBV7-9
cdr3_length: 12
d_call: .
clone_size: .
j_call: TRBJ2-3
cdr3_nt: TGTGCCGGAAGACAGCTCACAGATACGCAGTATTTT
cdr3_aa: CAGRQLTDTQYF

v_call: TRBV6-1
cdr3_length: 14
d_call: .
clone_size: .
j_call: TRBJ1-5
cdr3_nt: TGTGCCAGCAGTGAAAACTGGGGGGATCAGCCCCAGCATTTT
cdr3_aa: CASSENWGDQPQHF

v_call: TRBV9
cdr3_length: 16
d_call: TRBD2
clone_size: .
j_call: TRBJ2-1
cdr3_nt: TGTGCCAGCAGCGTAGTCGGGACTAGCGGTTACAATGAGCAGTTCTTC
cdr3_aa: CASSVVGTSGYNEQFF

v_call: TRBV3-1/TRBV3-2
cdr3_length: 17
d_call: TRBD2
clone_size: .
j_call: TRBJ2-3
cdr3_nt: TGTGCCAGCAGCCAAGATCTTAGCGGGGGGGCGTCAGATACGCAGTATTTT
cdr3_aa: CASSQDLSGGASDTQYF

v_call: TRBV5-1
cdr3_length: 14
d_call: .
clone_size: .
j_call: TRBJ2-2
cdr3_nt: TGCGCCAGCAGCCTCACTACTAGTTCCGGGGAGCTGTTTTTT
cdr3_aa: CASSLTTSSGELFF

v_call: TRBV27
cdr3_length: 15
d_call: TRBD1
clone_size: .
j_call: TRBJ2-1
cdr3_nt: TGTGCCAGCAGTCCGGACAGGGGAGGGTACAATGAGCAGTTCTTC
cdr3_aa: CASSPDRGGYNEQFF

v_call: TRBV6-4
cdr3_length: 16
d_call: TRBD1
clone_size: .
j_call: TRBJ1-3
cdr3_nt: TGTGCCAGCAACACCGGGACAGATCATTCTGGAAACACCATATATTTT
cdr3_aa: CASNTGTDHSGNTIYF

v_call: TRBV27
cdr3_length: 15
d_call: TRBD1
clone_size: .
j_call: TRBJ1-2
cdr3_nt: TGTGCCAGCAGTTCCTACACAGGGGTACGCTATGGCTACACCTTC
cdr3_aa: CASSSYTGVRYGYTF

v_call: TRBV28
cdr3_length: 15
d_call: .
clone_size: .
j_call: TRBJ1-1
cdr3_nt: TGTGCCAGCAGTTTCCTCGCGGGGCTGAACACTGAAGCTTTCTTT
cdr3_aa: CASSFLAGLNTEAFF

v_call: TRBV13
cdr3_length: 15
d_call: TRBD1
clone_size: once
j_call: TRBJ2-6
cdr3_nt: TGTGCCAGCAGGAACAGGGGCGGTGGGGCCAACGTCCTGACTTTC
cdr3_aa: CASRNRGGGANVLTF

v_call: TRBV5-1
cdr3_length: 14
d_call: .
clone_size: .
j_call: TRBJ1-1
cdr3_nt: TGCGCCAGCAGCGGGTCTCCTACTGGGCTTGAAGCTTTCTTT
cdr3_aa: CASSGSPTGLEAFF

v_call: TRBV6-2/TRBV6-3
cdr3_length: 14
d_call: .
clone_size: once
j_call: TRBJ2-3
cdr3_nt: TGTGCCAGCAGTTACTCGAAAGCCGAGGAGACGCAGTATTTT
cdr3_aa: CASSYSKAEETQYF

v_call: TRBV5-6
cdr3_length: 19
d_call: .
clone_size: .
j_call: TRBJ2-6
cdr3_nt: TGTGCCAGCAGCTTTATTGGGTCCGTGACTCCCTCTGGGGCCAACGTCCTGACTTTC
cdr3_aa: CASSFIGSVTPSGANVLTF

v_call: TRBV7-5
cdr3_length: 15
d_call: .
clone_size: few
j_call: TRBJ1-6
cdr3_nt: TGTGCCCCTCATGGAGCTACCGGGGGTTTGTCACCCCTCCACTTT
cdr3_aa: CAPHGATGGLSPLHF

v_call: TRBV29-1
cdr3_length: 16
d_call: .
clone_size: once
j_call: TRBJ2-3
cdr3_nt: TGCAGCGTTGGTGGGGGTCAGCGGGCCTACACAGATACGCAGTATTTT
cdr3_aa: CSVGGGQRAYTDTQYF

v_call: TRBV13
cdr3_length: 14
d_call: .
clone_size: .
j_call: TRBJ1-1
cdr3_nt: TGTGCCAGCACCCACATGGGGCCGAACACTGAAGCTTTCTTT
cdr3_aa: CASTHMGPNTEAFF

v_call: TRBV18
cdr3_length: 13
d_call: .
clone_size: .
j_call: TRBJ1-1
cdr3_nt: TGTGCCAGCTCCCTAGAACTAGGAAGTATGACTTTCTTT
cdr3_aa: CASSLELGSMTFF

v_call: TRBV29-1
cdr3_length: 14
d_call: TRBD2
clone_size: .
j_call: TRBJ2-5
cdr3_nt: TGCAGCTCCCTAGGCGGGGGGAAACAAGAGACCCAGTACTTC
cdr3_aa: CSSLGGGKQETQYF

v_call: TRBV19
cdr3_length: 15
d_call: TRBD1
clone_size: .
j_call: TRBJ2-1
cdr3_nt: TGTGCCAGTAGTACTACCGGGACAGGGAGAAATGAGCAGTTCTTC
cdr3_aa: CASSTTGTGRNEQFF

v_call: TRBV9
cdr3_length: 16
d_call: .
clone_size: .
j_call: TRBJ2-6
cdr3_nt: TGTGCCAGCAGCCTTACGGGAACTTCTGGGGCCAACGTCCTGACTTTC
cdr3_aa: CASSLTGTSGANVLTF

v_call: TRBV4-1
cdr3_length: 13
d_call: TRBD2
clone_size: .
j_call: TRBJ2-3
cdr3_nt: TGCGCCAGCTCCCCGGGGGGGGCAGATACGCAGTATTTT
cdr3_aa: CASSPGGADTQYF

v_call: TRBV19
cdr3_length: 13
d_call: TRBD1
clone_size: .
j_call: TRBJ2-3
cdr3_nt: TGTGCCAGTAGTAGGGACAGGGGTGGTACGCAGTATTTT
cdr3_aa: CASSRDRGGTQYF

v_call: TRBV11-2
cdr3_length: 16
d_call: TRBD1
clone_size: .
j_call: TRBJ1-1
cdr3_nt: TGTGCCAGCACCGCGGACAGGCGACTCCTGGGGACTGAAGCTTTCTTT
cdr3_aa: CASTADRRLLGTEAFF

v_call: TRBV6-5
cdr3_length: 14
d_call: .
clone_size: .
j_call: TRBJ1-1
cdr3_nt: TGTGCCAGCAGCCAGGGCGGGGGTAGCACTGAAGCTTTCTTT
cdr3_aa: CASSQGGGSTEAFF

v_call: TRBV7-6
cdr3_length: 15
d_call: .
clone_size: .
j_call: TRBJ2-1
cdr3_nt: TGTGCCAGCAGCTTAGGCCTGGACTACCGGGGTGAGCAGTTCTTC
cdr3_aa: CASSLGLDYRGEQFF

v_call: TRBV3-1/TRBV3-2
cdr3_length: 15
d_call: .
clone_size: few
j_call: TRBJ1-3
cdr3_nt: TGTGCCAGCAGCCTTGGGTCCACCGGGGGAAACACCATATATTTT
cdr3_aa: CASSLGSTGGNTIYF

v_call: TRBV6-1
cdr3_length: 11
d_call: .
clone_size: .
j_call: TRBJ2-7
cdr3_nt: TGTGCCAGCAGTGATGTCGGCGAGCAGTACTTC
cdr3_aa: CASSDVGEQYF

v_call: TRBV6-1
cdr3_length: 14
d_call: .
clone_size: .
j_call: TRBJ1-5
cdr3_nt: TGTGCCAGCAGTGAATCAGGGGCAGCTCAGCCCCAGCATTTT
cdr3_aa: CASSESGAAQPQHF

v_call: TRBV7-2
cdr3_length: 15
d_call: TRBD1
clone_size: once
j_call: TRBJ1-6
cdr3_nt: TGTGCCAGCAGCTTCGGGACAGGGGAGGGATCACCCCTCCACTTT
cdr3_aa: CASSFGTGEGSPLHF

v_call: TRBV7-2
cdr3_length: 15
d_call: .
clone_size: .
j_call: TRBJ1-4
cdr3_nt: TGTGCCAGCAGCATGAGTCAGGCAACTAATGAAAAACTGTTTTTT
cdr3_aa: CASSMSQATNEKLFF

v_call: TRBV5-8
cdr3_length: 15
d_call: TRBD1
clone_size: .
j_call: TRBJ1-6
cdr3_nt: TGTGCCAGCAGCTTAAGGACAGGGTTGAATTCACCCCTCCACTTT
cdr3_aa: CASSLRTGLNSPLHF

v_call: TRBV28
cdr3_length: 13
d_call: .
clone_size: few
j_call: TRBJ1-5
cdr3_nt: TGTGCCAGCAGTTTAGGGCGGAGGGCGCCCCAGCATTTT
cdr3_aa: CASSLGRRAPQHF

v_call: TRBV25-1
cdr3_length: 15
d_call: .
clone_size: .
j_call: TRBJ2-3
cdr3_nt: TGTGCCAGCAGTGATCTACGTGAGTTCACAGATACGCAGTATTTT
cdr3_aa: CASSDLREFTDTQYF

v_call: TRBV7-6
cdr3_length: 12
d_call: .
clone_size: .
j_call: TRBJ2-3
cdr3_nt: TGTGCCAGCAGCTTAATAGGGGGAGTTGCCTATTTT
cdr3_aa: CASSLIGGVAYF

v_call: TRBV11-2
cdr3_length: 16
d_call: TRBD2
clone_size: .
j_call: TRBJ2-1
cdr3_nt: TGTGCCAGCAGCCCCCCGGCGGCGGGGGGGCTGGGTGAGCAGTTCTTC
cdr3_aa: CASSPPAAGGLGEQFF

v_call: TRBV7-2
cdr3_length: 16
d_call: TRBD1
clone_size: .
j_call: TRBJ2-2
cdr3_nt: TGTGCCAGCAGCTTCGGAGGACAGGGGAACACCGGGGAGCTGTTTTTT
cdr3_aa: CASSFGGQGNTGELFF